One TCR beta chain is described in this entry. Its antigen is not identified. This sample is drawn from a study of cytomegalovirus exposure and HLA in healthy donors. CDR1 is MNHNY, CDR2 SVGAGI, per germline (reference sequence). The V segment lost 4 bases and the J segment 5 bases; nucleotides outside the gene matches: 9. The CDR3 is 15 amino acids. PCR involved 60 Vbeta and 13 Jbeta primers. Using immunoSEQ multiplex PCR, the repertoire was profiled, and TCRdb retains in-frame clones only, with some absent. The profile shows 100,000 or so clones, over 12% of them singletons. Study-wide findings and caveats: Among immune exposure information, only CMV serostatus was available. A list of 150 to 200 TCR beta chains associated with cytomegalovirus was given. Data from an earlier analysis indicated that most TCR beta V segments were productive either about 87% or about 30% of the time. The authors later linked a missense DCLRE1C variant to TCR beta V- and J-gene trimming.

The chain carries TRBV6-6 and TRBJ2-7; TRBD2 matches 9 bases. The receptor comes from a female donor in good health and CMV-seronegative. The sequencing input was PBMCs. The CDR3 region has the DNA TGTGCCAGCAGTTTCATTAGCGGGAGAATCAACGAGCAGTACTTC. Translating it yields CASSFISGRINEQYF.